This T cell receptor beta chain appears in the sequencing data of a study of PD-L1 blockade in urothelial cancer. At the level of the study: Bladder-origin urothelial cancer in males described most of the roughly 30 patients. The analyses of blood took place 3 weeks (second dose) and 6 weeks after treatment start. T cells numbered a median of approximately 150,000 in the blood samples.

Profiled with immunoSEQ multiplex PCR; TCRdb holds only in-frame clones, not every one. The table has fewer than 40,000 clones, more than 75% seen once. With 1 base removed from V and 3 bases from J, the gap between germline ends came to 14 bases. This CDR3 is 15 amino acids long. The germline CDR1 and CDR2 sequences are SGHRS and YFSETQ. Disease in patients was locally advanced or metastatic urothelial carcinoma. The specimen was PBMCs, collected around atezolizumab (anti-PD-L1) treatment. This receptor was taken from a man aged 50-59 years with urothelial cancer. This sequence joins TRBV5-1 and TRBJ2-7; no clear D gene. The CDR3 DNA follows: TGCGCCAGCAGCTTGAATGAGGAAGTAGGCTACGAGCAGTACTTC. Translating it yields CASSLNEEVGYEQYF.